This T cell receptor beta chain came from a study of T cells in Graves' hyperthyroidism and ophthalmopathy. What was amplified from RNA transcripts were TCR beta CDR3 regions. HTBI primers were employed in a first-round RT-PCR of the TCR CDR3. TCRdb passed the multiplex PCR reads through MiXCR, listing each CDR3 protein once. The sample holds around 340,000 distinct CDR3 sequences, roughly 18% seen once. V was pared by 3 bases and J by 5 bases, with 9 bases of the junction left unmatched. This CDR3 comprises 15 residues. CDR1 and CDR2 (germline): SGDLS, YYNGEE. The study, taken as a whole, reports: Blood also held most thyroid clonotypes expanded beyond 0.001. The model made its ophthalmopathy prediction, and onset followed a median approximately six months later.

Comments on this clonotype: Antigen specificity is unknown.

The sequencing sample was made of blood. The source of this sequence is a woman in her fifties or sixties with Graves' hyperthyroidism. The rearrangement joins TRBV9 to TRBJ2-3, with 7 bases identical to TRBD1. This CDR3 reads CASSASPTGRDTQYF. CDR3 coding DNA: TGTGCCAGCAGCGCGTCTCCGACAGGGAGAGATACGCAGTATTTT.